Shown below are 26 T cell receptor beta chains from a single sample sequenced in a study of siplizumab effects on memory and regulatory T cells. Profiled with immunoSEQ multiplex PCR; TCRdb holds only in-frame clones, not every one. The data contain some 100,000 clones, about 93% of them seen just once; the ten biggest clones take up 0.55% to 0.65%. The sample taken for sequencing was Tregs sorted from blood. The receptors derive from a human donor in good health.

The chain uses TRBV19 and TRBJ1-2; 8 nucleotides agree with TRBD1. The CDR3 consists of 15 residues. Trimming cost V 4 bases and J 2 bases; bases outside gene matches: 6. Germline V lookup: CDR1 LNHDA, CDR2 SQIVND (reference sequence). The CDR3, as DNA: TGTGCCAGTAGTAAAGACAGGGGCTCGAACTATGGCTACACCTTC. The encoded protein is CASSKDRGSNYGYTF.

This clone was picked up a small number of times. The chain links TRBV28 to TRBJ1-5; D unresolved. CDR1 is MDHEN, CDR2 SYDVKM, per germline. The ends were cut back, 5 bases at V and 13 bases at J, with 15 bases in the middle. The CDR3 has 12 residues. CDR3 DNA: TGTGCCAGCAGTACGACCCCCTCCTTTCAGCATTTT. Amino acid sequence: CASSTTPSFQHF.

The rearrangement uses TRBV29-1 and TRBJ2-1, with D unresolved. This CDR3 comprises 12 residues. V lost 6 bases and J lost 1, with 7 bases in between. Per germline, CDR1 SQVTM and CDR2 ANQGSEA. CDR3 bases: TGCAGCGTCCAGCTATCCTACAATGAGCAGTTCTTC. This gives the protein CSVQLSYNEQFF.

In this sample, this clone turned up once. The chain links TRBV5-1 to TRBJ2-1; maybe TRBD1 (6 bases). This CDR3 spans 15 amino acids. Germline V lookup: CDR1 SGHRS, CDR2 YFSETQ. The ends were cut back, 7 bases at V and 2 bases at J, with 16 bases in the middle. In DNA form, the CDR3 reads TGCGCCAGCGGATGGGACACACGTACCTACAATGAGCAGTTCTTC. This encodes CASGWDTRTYNEQFF.

The gene calls are TRBV15 and TRBJ1-4, with 8 bases that match TRBD1. V gave up 4 bases and J gave up 4 bases; unmatched junction bases: 5. CDR1 and CDR2 from the germline V gene are LNHNV and YYDKDF (reference sequence). The CDR3 consists of 15 residues. The CDR3 spells CATSIRTGSNEKLFF. The DNA for the CDR3 is TGTGCCACCAGCATCCGGACAGGGAGTAATGAAAAACTGTTTTTT.

V and J are TRBV7-9 and TRBJ1-3; TRBD1 agrees at 7 bases. The CDR3 runs 15 residues. Germline CDR1 and CDR2: SEHNR and FQNEAQ (reference sequence). Germline trimming cut 3 bases from V and 2 bases from J; bases unmatched to any gene: 4. In nucleotides, the CDR3 is TGTGCCAGCAGCTTCCGGACAGGCACTGGAAACACCATATATTTT. Its translation is CASSFRTGTGNTIYF.

This chain links TRBV29-1 with TRBJ2-7; possibly TRBD1 for D (6 bases). The germline CDR1 and CDR2 sequences are SQVTM and ANQGSEA. Trimming stripped 4 bases from V and 4 bases from J, with 17 bases between. The CDR3 extends over 14 amino acids. The CDR3 reads CSVVGAAVGYEQYF. The CDR3 coding sequence is TGCAGCGTTGTGGGGGCGGCGGTTGGTTACGAGCAGTACTTC.

In this sample, this clone turned up a few times. The CDR3 reads CASSFRQSETQYF. The DNA of the CDR3 is TGCGCCAGCAGCTTCCGACAATCAGAGACCCAGTACTTC. The chain employs TRBV4-1 and TRBJ2-5; D is unresolved. The CDR3 has 13 residues. Germline lookup yields CDR1 MGHRA and CDR2 YSYEKL. V gave up 5 bases and J gave up 4 bases, with 11 bases separating them.

The CDR3 here is CASSRRDLPSRSSYNEQFF. CDR3 nucleotides: TGTGCCAGCAGCCGCCGGGACCTACCATCTCGAAGCTCCTACAATGAGCAGTTCTTC. The chain joins TRBV7-9 to TRBJ2-1; D is possibly TRBD1 or TRBD2 (5 bases each). The CDR3 sequence is 19 residues long. Trimming cost V 5 bases and J 0 bases, with 23 bases left between them. Germline V CDR1 and CDR2: SEHNR, FQNEAQ (reference sequence).

V gene TRBV28 combines with J gene TRBJ2-7, with no clear D. Germline-derived CDR1 and CDR2 are MDHEN and SYDVKM. The CDR3 is 12 amino acids. The V gene lost 5 bases and the J gene lost 5 bases, with 10 bases spanning the gap. The CDR3 coding sequence is TGTGCCAGCAGTGCCTTGATCCACGAGCAGTACTTC. Translation gives CASSALIHEQYF.

The chain couples TRBV28 to TRBJ2-6; D possibly corresponds to TRBD1 (6 bases). V was pared by 8 bases and J by 1 base, with 18 bases between. The V gene's germline CDR1 is MDHEN and CDR2 SYDVKM. The CDR3 loop spans 17 amino acids. DNA for the CDR3: TGTGCCAGCCTCTCAGGACAGCAAATGTCTGGGGCCAACGTCCTGACTTTC. It yields the protein CASLSGQQMSGANVLTF.

This chain links TRBV6-1 with TRBJ1-3; tentatively, D is TRBD1 (6 bases). V was clipped by 7 bases and J by 7 bases, with 20 bases between them. Looked up from germline, CDR1 is MNHNS and CDR2 is SASEGT. This CDR3 has 15 amino acids. The CDR3 region is CASINRRDRPNTIYF. In DNA, the CDR3 is TGTGCCAGCATCAATCGTAGAGACAGGCCGAACACCATATATTTT.

The CDR3 bases are TGTGCCAGCAGCCGTTGGTCCGGGACTAGCGGGAACCTTCAAGAGACCCAGTACTTC. Translation: CASSRWSGTSGNLQETQYF. V is TRBV7-2 and J is TRBJ2-5; 13 bases line up with TRBD2. Losses at the gene ends were 5 bases for V and 2 bases for J; bases not matched to a gene: 14. From germline, CDR1 is SGHTA and CDR2 FQGNSA. The CDR3 runs 19 residues.

This chain links TRBV10-3 with TRBJ2-7, with 7 bases that match TRBD2. The CDR3 covers 19 residues. Germline V CDR1 and CDR2: ENHRY, SYGVKD. V was clipped by 0 bases and J by 2 bases; unmatched bases: 16. CDR3 in DNA: TGTGCCATCAGTGAGTCGCCGGAAAGAGCGGGACTCAGCACCTACGAGCAGTACTTC. Translated: CAISESPERAGLSTYEQYF.

This chain connects TRBV6-5 to TRBJ1-1; D uncertain. Trimming cost V 0 bases and J 1 base, with 3 bases left between them. The CDR3 runs 13 residues. Germline assignment: CDR1 MNHEY and CDR2 SVGAGI. This CDR3 reads CASSYSENTEAFF. For the CDR3, the DNA is TGTGCCAGCAGTTACTCAGAGAACACTGAAGCTTTCTTT.

This rearrangement joins TRBV7-9 to TRBJ1-3, with D possibly TRBD1 on 5 matching bases. V shed 3 bases and J shed 4 bases, with 16 bases lying between them. Germline V CDR1 and CDR2: SEHNR, FQNEAQ (reference sequence). The CDR3 consists of 16 residues. The CDR3 DNA follows: TGTGCCAGCAGCTTGGGCGGCGGGGCAGGGGGAAACACCATATATTTT. Translated, it gives CASSLGGGAGGNTIYF.

V is TRBV19 and J is TRBJ2-2; D remains ambiguous. Germline values: CDR1 LNHDA, CDR2 SQIVND (reference sequence). The ends were cut back, 6 bases at V and 5 bases at J, with 10 bases in the middle. The CDR3 is made up of 13 amino acids. The CDR3 DNA follows: TGTGCCAGTAGAGGTTTCCGAACCGGGGAGCTGTTTTTT. Translation: CASRGFRTGELFF. The whole variable domain, remainder taken from reference TRBV19 and TRBJ2-2, is DGGITQSPKYLFRKEGQNVTLSCEQNLNHDAMYWYRQDPGQGLRLIYYSQIVNDFQKGDIAEGYSVSREKKESFPLTVTSAQKNPTAFYLCASRGFRTGELFFGEGSRLTVL.

This chain joins TRBV6-6 and TRBJ1-2; 10 nucleotides match TRBD1. This CDR3 is built from 16 residues. J lost 3 bases, V lost 0 bases, and 4 bases had no gene match. From germline, CDR1 is MNHNY and CDR2 SVGAGI (reference sequence). The CDR3 region is CASSYSGGQGYYGYTF. The CDR3 nucleotides read TGTGCCAGCAGTTACTCGGGGGGACAGGGGTACTATGGCTACACCTTC.

This chain links TRBV5-4 with TRBJ2-3, with a possible D match to TRBD1 (5 bases). The CDR3 is made up of 13 amino acids. Germline V gene sequence: CDR1 SGHNT, CDR2 YYREEE (reference sequence). Trimming pared 5 bases from V and 4 bases from J, leaving 11 bases between. The CDR3 DNA reads TGTGCCAGCAGGATAACAGGAGCAGATACGCAGTATTTT. This gives the protein CASRITGADTQYF. Full variable domain (missing parts from reference TRBV5-4 and TRBJ2-3): ETGVTQSPTHLIKTRGQQVTLRCSSQSGHNTVSWYQQALGQGPQFIFQYYREEENGRGNFPPRFSGLQFPNYSSELNVNALELDDSALYLCASRITGADTQYFGPGTRLTVL.

In its sample, this clone was seen once. The rearrangement uses TRBV7-9 and TRBJ1-2; D unresolved. The CDR3 consists of 10 residues. V gave up 5 bases and J gave up 10 bases, with 8 bases separating them. The germline gives CDR1 SEHNR, CDR2 FQNEAQ (reference sequence). The CDR3 region is CASSPDVYTF. In DNA form, the CDR3 reads TGTGCCAGCAGCCCGGACGTCTACACCTTC.

The chain has TRBV2 and TRBJ1-5; D remains unclear. The CDR3 extends over 14 amino acids. Germline loops: CDR1 SNHLY, CDR2 FYNNEI. V lost 7 bases and J 0 bases, leaving 10 bases between the germline ends. CDR3 nucleotides: TGTGCCAGCAACGAAATGTATAGCAATCAGCCCCAGCATTTT. Translation gives CASNEMYSNQPQHF.

This rearrangement joins TRBV25-1 to TRBJ2-2, with 8 bases lining up with TRBD1. V was pared by 6 bases and J by 3 bases, with 6 bases of the junction left unmatched. The CDR3 has 15 residues. The germline V gene encodes CDR1 MGHDK and CDR2 SYGVNS. The CDR3 reads CASRAGTGDTGELFF. As DNA, the CDR3 is TGTGCCAGCAGGGCCGGGACAGGCGACACCGGGGAGCTGTTTTTT.

The V and J genes are TRBV5-6 and TRBJ1-2, with D tentatively TRBD1 (5 bases). V lost 2 bases and J 4 bases, leaving 24 bases between the germline ends. Germline V gene data show CDR1 as SGHDT and CDR2 as YYEEEE. There are 18 residues in the CDR3. The CDR3 is CASSLRGSTDQTFYGYTF. The CDR3 bases are TGTGCCAGCAGCTTAAGGGGATCGACAGACCAGACTTTCTATGGCTACACCTTC.

J is TRBJ2-3 and V is TRBV7-9; D not resolved. In germline, CDR1 is SEHNR, CDR2 FQNEAQ (reference sequence). The CDR3 runs 16 residues. The V gene lost 6 bases and the J gene lost 1 base, with 17 bases spanning the gap. CDR3 sequence: CASSIQRLWGTDTQYF. The CDR3 region has the DNA TGTGCCAGCAGTATTCAACGACTCTGGGGCACAGATACGCAGTATTTT.

The J gene is TRBJ2-5, the V gene TRBV5-1; tentatively, D is TRBD2 (5 bases). This CDR3 spans 15 amino acids. V was cut by 4 bases and J by 5 bases, with 18 bases left in between. CDR1 and CDR2 from the germline V gene are SGHRS and YFSETQ. The CDR3 sequence: CASSRTRDAGETQYF. CDR3 coding DNA: TGCGCCAGCAGCAGAACTAGAGATGCTGGGGAGACCCAGTACTTC.

The rearrangement uses TRBV28 and TRBJ2-7, with 9 bases fitting TRBD2. Unmatched junction bases numbered 9, after V lost 3 bases and J lost 3 bases. CDR3 length equals 16 residues. Germline CDR1 is MDHEN and CDR2 is SYDVKM. The CDR3 coding sequence is TGTGCCAGCAGTTTGGGTCCTGGGCGGGAGGGCTACGAGCAGTACTTC. Translating it yields CASSLGPGREGYEQYF.